One T cell receptor (beta chain) is described in this entry. This CDR3 spans 14 amino acids. Germline assignment: CDR1 SEHNR and CDR2 FQNEAQ (reference sequence). V was shortened by 6 bases and J by 6 bases, with 14 bases between the two germline ends. This record comes from a study of CD8+ T cells in alopecia areata. The sequencing template was cDNA reverse transcribed from extracted RNA. The assay was immunoSEQ multiplex PCR, and TCRdb's table has in-frame clones only and misses some. The sample includes over 100,000 clones, around three fifths of them seen just once. Treatment noted: oral pan-JAK inhibitor, 5-10 mg twice daily.

This sequence originates from a human donor with alopecia areata. V usage is TRBV7-9 and J usage is TRBJ1-4; D is unresolved. The sample was CD8+ T cells sorted from blood, taken at week 24, from a patient treated with tofacitinib. CDR3 region: CASSPTGKYEKLFF. CDR3 nucleotide sequence: TGTGCCAGCAGTCCCACGGGGAAGTATGAAAAACTGTTTTTT.